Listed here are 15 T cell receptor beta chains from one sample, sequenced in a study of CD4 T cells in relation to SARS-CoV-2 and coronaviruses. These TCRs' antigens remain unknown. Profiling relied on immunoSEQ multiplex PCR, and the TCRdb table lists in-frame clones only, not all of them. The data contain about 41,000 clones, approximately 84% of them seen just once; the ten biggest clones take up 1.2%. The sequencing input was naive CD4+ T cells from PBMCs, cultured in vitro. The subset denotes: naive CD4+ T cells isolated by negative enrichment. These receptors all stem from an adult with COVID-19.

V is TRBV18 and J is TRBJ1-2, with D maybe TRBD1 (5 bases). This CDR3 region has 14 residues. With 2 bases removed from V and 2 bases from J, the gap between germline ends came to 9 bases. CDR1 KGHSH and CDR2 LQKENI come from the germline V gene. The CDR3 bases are TGTGCCAGCTCACCAGTAGGACAAAACTATGGCTACACCTTC. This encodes CASSPVGQNYGYTF.

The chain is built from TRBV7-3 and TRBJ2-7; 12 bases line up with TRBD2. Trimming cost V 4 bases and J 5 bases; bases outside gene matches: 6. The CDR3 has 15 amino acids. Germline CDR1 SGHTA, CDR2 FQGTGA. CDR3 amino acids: CASSSGLAGLNEQYF. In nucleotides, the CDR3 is TGTGCCAGCAGCTCCGGACTAGCGGGATTGAACGAGCAGTACTTC.

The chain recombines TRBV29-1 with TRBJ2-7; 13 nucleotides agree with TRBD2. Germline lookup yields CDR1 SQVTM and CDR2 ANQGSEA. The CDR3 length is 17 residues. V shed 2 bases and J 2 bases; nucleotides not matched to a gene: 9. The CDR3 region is CSVERAAGTSGTYEQYF. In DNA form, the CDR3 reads TGCAGCGTTGAAAGGGCAGCCGGGACTAGCGGGACCTACGAGCAGTACTTC.

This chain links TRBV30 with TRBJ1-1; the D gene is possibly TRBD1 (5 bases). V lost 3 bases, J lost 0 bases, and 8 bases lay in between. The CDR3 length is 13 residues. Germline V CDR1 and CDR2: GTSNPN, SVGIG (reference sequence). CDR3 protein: CAWSRGVNTEAFF. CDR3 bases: TGTGCCTGGAGCCGGGGGGTGAACACTGAAGCTTTCTTT. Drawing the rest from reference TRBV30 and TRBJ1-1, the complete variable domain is SQTIHQWPATLVQPVGSPLSLECTVEGTSNPNLYWYRQAAGRGLQLLFYSVGIGQISSEVPQNLSASRPQDRQFILSSKKLLLSDSGFYLCAWSRGVNTEAFFGQGTRLTVV.

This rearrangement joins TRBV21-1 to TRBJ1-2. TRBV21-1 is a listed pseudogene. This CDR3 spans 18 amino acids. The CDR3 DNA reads TGTGCCAGCAGCCTTTCGAAGATATATGAAAAGACTAACTATGGCTACACCTTC. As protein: CASSLSKIYEKTNYGYTF.

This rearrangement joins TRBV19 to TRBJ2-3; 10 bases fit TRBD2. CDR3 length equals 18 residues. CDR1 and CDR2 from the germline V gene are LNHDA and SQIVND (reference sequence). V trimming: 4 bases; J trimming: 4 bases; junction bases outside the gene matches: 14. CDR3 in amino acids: CASSNVWLAGVRSDTQYF. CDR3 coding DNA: TGTGCCAGTAGTAACGTATGGCTAGCGGGAGTTCGTTCAGATACGCAGTATTTT.

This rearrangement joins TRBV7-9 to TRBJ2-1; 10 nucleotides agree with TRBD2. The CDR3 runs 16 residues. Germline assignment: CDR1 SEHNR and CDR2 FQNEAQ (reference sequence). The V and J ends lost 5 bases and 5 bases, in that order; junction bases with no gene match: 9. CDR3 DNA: TGTGCCAGCAGCCTGACCGGGACTAGCGACGACAATGAGCAGTTCTTC. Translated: CASSLTGTSDDNEQFF.

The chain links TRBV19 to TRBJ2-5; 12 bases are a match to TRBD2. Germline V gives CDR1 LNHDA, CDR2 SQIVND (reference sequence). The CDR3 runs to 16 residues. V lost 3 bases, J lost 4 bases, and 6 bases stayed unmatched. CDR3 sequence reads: CASSMSASGRGETQYF. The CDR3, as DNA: TGTGCCAGTAGTATGTCCGCTAGCGGGAGGGGAGAGACCCAGTACTTC.

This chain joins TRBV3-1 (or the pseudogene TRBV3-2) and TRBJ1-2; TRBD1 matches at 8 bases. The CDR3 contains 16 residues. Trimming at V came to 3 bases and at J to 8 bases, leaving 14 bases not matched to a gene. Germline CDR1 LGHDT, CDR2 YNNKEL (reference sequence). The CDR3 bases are TGTGCCAGCAGCCAGCTCCTACAGGGGGTTAAGGTGGGCTACACCTTC. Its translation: CASSQLLQGVKVGYTF.

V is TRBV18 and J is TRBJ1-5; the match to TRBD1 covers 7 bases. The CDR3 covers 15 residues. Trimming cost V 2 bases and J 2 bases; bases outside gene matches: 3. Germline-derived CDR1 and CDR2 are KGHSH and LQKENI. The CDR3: CASSPGTGGNQPQHF. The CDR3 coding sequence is TGTGCCAGCTCACCAGGTACAGGGGGCAATCAGCCCCAGCATTTT.

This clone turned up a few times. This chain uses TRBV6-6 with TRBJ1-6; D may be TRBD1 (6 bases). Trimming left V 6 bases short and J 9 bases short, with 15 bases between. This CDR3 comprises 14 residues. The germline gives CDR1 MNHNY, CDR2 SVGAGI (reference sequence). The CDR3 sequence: CASRTPGGGSPLHF. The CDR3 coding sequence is TGTGCCAGCAGAACCCCTGGGGGCGGTTCACCCCTCCACTTT.

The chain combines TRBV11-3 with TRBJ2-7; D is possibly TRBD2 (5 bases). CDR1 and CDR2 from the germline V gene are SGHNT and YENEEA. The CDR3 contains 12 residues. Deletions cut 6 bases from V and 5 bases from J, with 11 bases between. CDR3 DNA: TGTGCCAGCAGTCGAGGGTTTGACGAGCAGTACTTC. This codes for CASSRGFDEQYF.

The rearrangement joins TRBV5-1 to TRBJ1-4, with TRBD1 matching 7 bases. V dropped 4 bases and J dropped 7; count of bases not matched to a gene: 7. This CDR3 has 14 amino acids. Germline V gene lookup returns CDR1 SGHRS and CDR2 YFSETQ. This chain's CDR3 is CASSQRQGGEKLFF. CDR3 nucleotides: TGCGCCAGCAGCCAGAGACAGGGTGGTGAAAAACTGTTTTTT.

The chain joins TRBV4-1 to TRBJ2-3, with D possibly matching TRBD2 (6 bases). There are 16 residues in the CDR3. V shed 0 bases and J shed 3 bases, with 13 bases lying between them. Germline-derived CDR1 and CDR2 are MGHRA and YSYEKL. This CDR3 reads CASSQEWRDLTDTQYF. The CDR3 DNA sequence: TGCGCCAGCAGCCAAGAGTGGCGGGACCTGACAGATACGCAGTATTTT.

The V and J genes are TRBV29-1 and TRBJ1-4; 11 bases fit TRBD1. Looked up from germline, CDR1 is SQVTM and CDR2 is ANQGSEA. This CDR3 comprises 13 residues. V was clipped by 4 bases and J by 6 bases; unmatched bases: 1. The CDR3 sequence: CSVVGQGDEKLFF. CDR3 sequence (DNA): TGCAGCGTTGTGGGACAGGGGGATGAAAAACTGTTTTTT.